This T cell receptor beta chain was captured in a study of cytomegalovirus exposure and HLA in healthy donors. Study results and limitations: Within the data, a cluster of highly shared sequence variants was likely a sequencing artifact. An analysis done earlier found most TCR beta V segments productive about 87% or about 30% of the time. V- and J-gene trimming of TCR beta was linked (in a later analysis) to a missense DCLRE1C variant.

The PCR contained 60 Vbeta and 13 Jbeta primers. TCRdb's table, derived via immunoSEQ multiplex PCR, lists solely in-frame clones and lacks some. The table has approximately 150,000 clones, about 80% seen once. The CDR3 is made up of 13 amino acids. Germline V gene data show CDR1 as MDHEN and CDR2 as SYDVKM. V was clipped by 5 bases and J by 7 bases; unmatched bases: 6. A remark on this clone: Its antigen is unidentified.

The receptor's source is a man aged 18 to 30 in good health and CMV-seronegative. The J gene is TRBJ2-5, the V gene TRBV28; 8 bases align to TRBD1. Sequenced sample: PBMCs. The CDR3 sequence is CASSPDRAATQYF. CDR3 DNA sequence: TGTGCCAGCAGTCCGGACAGGGCGGCGACCCAGTACTTC.